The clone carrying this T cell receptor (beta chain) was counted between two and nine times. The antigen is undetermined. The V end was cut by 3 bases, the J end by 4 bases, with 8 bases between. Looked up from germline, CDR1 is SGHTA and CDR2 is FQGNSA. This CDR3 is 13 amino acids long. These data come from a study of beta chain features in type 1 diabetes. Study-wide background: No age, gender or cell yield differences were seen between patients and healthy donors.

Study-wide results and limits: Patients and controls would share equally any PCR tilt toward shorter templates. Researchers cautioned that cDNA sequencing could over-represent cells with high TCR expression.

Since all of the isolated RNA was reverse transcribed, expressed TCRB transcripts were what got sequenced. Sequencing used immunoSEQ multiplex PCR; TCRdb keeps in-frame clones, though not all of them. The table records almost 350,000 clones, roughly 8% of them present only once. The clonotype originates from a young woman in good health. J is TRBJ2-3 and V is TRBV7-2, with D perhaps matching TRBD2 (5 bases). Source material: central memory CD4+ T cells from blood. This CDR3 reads CASSFIASDTQYF. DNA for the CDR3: TGTGCCAGCAGCTTTATAGCGTCAGATACGCAGTATTTT.